The sequence of this T cell receptor (beta chain) was determined in a study of cytomegalovirus exposure and HLA in healthy donors (dated by TCRdb to between 2016 and 2019). About the full investigation: According to an earlier analysis of 587 of the donors, about 180 million T cells yielded 117 million unique TCR beta sequences and more than 250 Gb of sequence data. To predict cytomegalovirus infection status, the study brought together high-throughput TCR immunosequencing, statistical association of individual TCRs with disease status, and machine learning. Every repertoire in the discovery cohort had been generated on one and the same sequencing platform. The study aimed to test whether signatures of past pathogen exposure could be identified by cataloging public T cell receptors. Donor age, sex, ethnicity and CMV serostatus were collected together with the repertoire data. Roughly five DR-DQ haplotypes were treated as single units for association and clustering because of strong linkage in the cohort. The T cell repertoires of some 670 subjects were profiled by immunosequencing and related to cytomegalovirus serostatus. Rather than drawing on any new phenotypic data, the later analysis identified candidate immune exposures from TCR beta sequences and the way those sequences occurred across donors. Among roughly 370 genotyped donors of the cohort, an average of around 240,000 unique TCR beta nucleotide sequences were sequenced per donor, around a sixth of them non-productive. In a later genetic analysis, genome-wide SNP genotypes for about three fifths of the roughly 670 donors were used, and that subset was treated as a discovery cohort. The number of donors typed differed by locus, with 629-630 for A, B, C, DRB1 and DQB1, over 500 for DQA1, 600 to 610 for DPA1, and about 450 for DPB1. A later analysis re-examined previously published TCR beta repertoires from more than 650 donors and added high-resolution HLA genotyping to investigate patterns of TCR occurrence. An earlier analysis of about 600 of the donors used high-throughput TCR beta sequencing to judge whether each TCR beta V gene segment behaved as functional or pseudogenic. Of the approximately 400 genotyped donors, approximately 82% fell in the genetic ancestry cluster associated with self-reported Caucasian donors. HLA typing included class I and class II loci at four-digit resolution. Besides the first cohort of roughly 700 subjects, a separate validation cohort made up of 120 different subjects was used. Roughly 300 gigabases of sequencing data and tens of millions of unique TCR sequences were included in an early release covering 550 to 800 HLA-typed donors.

To prepare the library, the immunoSEQ multiplex PCR assay was applied. The multiplex PCR relied on a mix of 60 forward primers for TCR Vbeta segments and 13 reverse primers for TCR Jbeta segments. The CDR3 region of rearranged TCR beta genes was amplified from genomic DNA by a multiplex PCR assay. The Illumina HiSeq System was used to sequence the amplified TCR beta libraries as 87-base-pair reads. On the authors' methods: Across the 600 to 700 repertoires, a later analysis counted tens of millions of unique TCR beta chains, roughly 11 million of which were shared by at least two donors. A nearest-neighbor algorithm error-corrected the raw reads and collapsed the reads into unique sequences, merging closely related sequences to remove PCR and sequencing errors. Alignment of CDR3 sequences to IMGT reference sequences was used to assign V, D and J gene segments. Each retained sequence needed at least a six-nucleotide match to both a V gene segment and a J gene segment. A rearrangement counted as productive if the CDR3 had no stop codons and remained in frame with V and J, and every other rearrangement counted as non-productive. CDR3 was defined by IMGT convention, running from the second conserved V-encoded cysteine to the conserved J-encoded phenylalanine. Sequences without an unambiguous match to a single V gene segment were excluded from the earlier analysis of several hundred of the donors. An earlier analysis of fewer than 750 of the donors called V segments functional above 56.7% productive rearrangements and segregating when the between-donor standard deviation exceeded 5%. To diagnose cytomegalovirus status from the catalog of TCR beta chain sequences, a statistical classification framework was built. In a later analysis, TCR nucleotide sequences were compared against IMGT/GENE-DB human TR gene sequences so that V and J genes could be assigned. Using the TCRdist pipeline, a later analysis assigned CDR3 sequences along with most-parsimonious VDJ recombination scenarios. In a later analysis, each TCR beta chain was defined by its CDR3 amino acid sequence together with its V-gene family, and reads without a unique V-gene family were excluded. As a way to deal with suspected cross-contamination and a sequencing artifact, a later analysis dropped 450 to 700 nucleotide sequences that were highly shared and had low generation probability. In a later analysis, a clonal expansion index was calculated for each public chain from normalized within-repertoire ranks of inferred template counts. A later analysis computed generation probabilities with a VDJ recombination model fitted to out-of-frame rearrangements, and checked the results against IGoR. In a later analysis, TCR-TCR, TCR-HLA and TCR-CMV co-occurrence was scored with hypergeometric tests, and a repertoire-size bias correction was applied to TCR pairs. A later analysis estimated false discovery rates by permuting HLA or CMV assignments 20 times. A later analysis grouped co-occurring TCRs with DBSCAN, adding TCRdist sequence similarity when clustering within HLA-allele-positive subsets. For co-occurrence clustering, repertoires with fewer than 30,000 or more than 120,000 public chains were excluded, along with roughly 5 repertoires with anomalous nucleotide sharing. TCRdb retrieved this table from immuneACCESS and kept in-frame rearrangements only. Not all clones are present; in checked studies, unresolved V genes account for under half, and no reason is known for the remainder. V, J and clone size are taken as reported in that table, and D and trimming were inferred from the DNA itself. The sample has 100,000 to 150,000 clones on record, 60% to 85% of them singletons. Less than 2% of the sample goes to the ten largest clones.

Trimming takes 4 bases from V and 6 bases from J, and the germline ends sit 19 bases apart. Including cysteine and phenylalanine, the CDR3 has 16 amino acids. The retained sequence is limited to the CDR3, 48 bases, with the frame set at the first base. In the germline V gene, CDR1 corresponds to SGHRS and CDR2 to YFSETQ. In total, approximately 690 healthy bone marrow donors made up the cohort. At the time of sampling, every cohort member was nominally healthy, though immune exposures that went unrecorded were likely present. The donor tested CMV seronegative, placing the donor among the 300 to 400 seronegative members of the cohort. A peripheral blood sample was provided by each donor, and peripheral blood mononuclear cells were used for TCR beta sequencing. Genomic DNA was extracted from the blood cell samples with the Qiagen DNeasy Blood Extraction Kit. This clone was found a few times. It lacks a known antigen. Base-call qualities are not available, and no considerably larger clone is one nucleotide away.

The paper's findings and limits, for the study overall: Because some donors lacked HLA typing at each locus, the association tests relied only on the typed subset. In a later genetic analysis, fewer N-insertions in productive TCRs were reported among donors in an Asian-associated ancestry cluster than the approximately 630-donor mean. Correlated functional status among segregating V segments might reflect linkage disequilibrium, but an unknown experimental factor could not be ruled out. In an earlier analysis of around 600 of the donors, most TCR beta V segments appeared in productive rearrangements about 87% or about 30% of the time, broadly matching IMGT annotations. The 87-base-pair reads could not distinguish some IMGT-functional V segments, including TRBV6-2 and TRBV6-3, so those segments were excluded. According to a later analysis, parvovirus B19, influenza, CMV and Epstein-Barr virus appeared linked to several top co-occurrence clusters. Immune exposure information for the cohort was limited to CMV serostatus. Because counts were too low, fewer than 20 rarely observed V segments, including chromosome 9 orphons, were excluded from the earlier analysis of some 590 of the donors. A later analysis found that TCR association rates varied across HLA loci, with DRB1 alleles showing the most associated TCRs and HLA-C alleles the fewest. Strong co-occurrence of HLA alleles, especially DR and DQ, made assigning TCR associations to individual alleles difficult. While some public TCRs were present in many individuals, most TCR sequences turned up only very rarely across donors. A further reported finding was that TCR beta sequences accurately predicted the HLA-A and HLA-B alleles for most subjects in the first cohort. According to the authors, the approach could potentially be generalized to other disease states and immunological phenotypes. A cluster of highly shared sequence variants was judged likely to be a technical artifact of the sequencing pipeline. In a later analysis, HLA-associated TCR beta chains were found to be more clonally expanded and to have lower generation probabilities than equally common non-associated chains. Most CMV-associated TCR beta chains appeared to be HLA-restricted in a later analysis, and the HLA associations seemed to be driven largely by CMV exposure. At a false discovery rate of 0.05, a later analysis linked 16,000 or so TCR beta sequences to specific HLA alleles. The study listed around 160 TCR beta chains as associated with cytomegalovirus. Presence/absence analyses assumed roughly uniform sequencing depth across donors, an assumption that may not hold. V-gene and J-gene trimming of TCR beta chains was associated with a missense DCLRE1C variant in a later genetic analysis, and the association was replicated in an independent cohort. The classifier was reported to diagnose cytomegalovirus status with high specificity and sensitivity in both the original and validation cohorts. Three of the identified cytomegalovirus-associated TCR beta chains were confirmed in vitro to be specific for cytomegalovirus antigens. Only TCR beta chains were sequenced in this cohort, and the absence of alpha or paired-chain data limited detectable features.

This TCR was recovered from a man over 45 in good health and CMV-seronegative. Material: PBMCs. The chain is assembled from TRBV5-1 and TRBJ2-2, with the D gene call left open. The CDR3 is CASSTFGNSVPGELFF. The nucleotide sequence reads TGCGCCAGCAGCACATTCGGAAACAGTGTTCCCGGGGAGCTGTTTTTT.